These T cell receptor beta chains were read from a single sample in a study of Ad26.COV2.S vaccination and SARS-CoV-2 variants. Sequenced by immunoSEQ multiplex PCR; TCRdb stores in-frame clones only, minus some. The table has around 300,000 clones, about 89% seen once. The source was peripheral blood, collected in a trial of Ad26.COV2.S vaccine versus placebo. These receptors all stem from a person between 18 and 65 years old who received the Ad26.COV2.S COVID-19 vaccine or a placebo. CDR3s include the opening cysteine and the closing phenylalanine or tryptophan. The order of the fields is J gene, D gene, clone size, V gene, CDR3 protein, CDR3 DNA. The D gene is left open where the match is weak. Clone size is not always given. Where it is, it says once, few, many or a class for expanded clones.

J: TRBJ2-7; D: TRBD2; size: NA; V: TRBV5-1; CDR3: CASSPGLAGTYEQYF; DNA: TGCGCCAGCAGCCCGGGACTAGCGGGAACCTACGAGCAGTACTTC
J: TRBJ1-3; D: TRBD1; size: NA; V: TRBV4-2; CDR3: CASSRDRVSGNTIYF; DNA: TGTGCCAGCAGTCGTGACAGGGTTTCTGGAAACACCATATATTTT
J: TRBJ2-7; D: NA; size: NA; V: TRBV5-6; CDR3: CASSVSGAAYEQYF; DNA: TGTGCCAGCAGCGTTAGTGGGGCCGCCTACGAGCAGTACTTC
J: TRBJ1-4; D: TRBD1; size: NA; V: TRBV13; CDR3: CASSSDRVGKEKLFF; DNA: TGTGCCAGCAGCTCAGACAGGGTCGGAAAGGAAAAACTGTTTTTT
J: TRBJ2-3; D: TRBD2; size: NA; V: TRBV2; CDR3: CASSVERGADTQYF; DNA: TGTGCCAGCAGTGTTGAGCGGGGTGCAGATACGCAGTATTTT
J: TRBJ1-5; D: TRBD1; size: few; V: TRBV6-5; CDR3: CASSRGPVGNQPQHF; DNA: TGTGCCAGTTCCAGGGGGCCAGTAGGCAATCAGCCCCAGCATTTT
J: TRBJ1-6; D: NA; size: NA; V: TRBV3-1/TRBV3-2; CDR3: CASSYIASNSPLHF; DNA: TGTGCCAGCAGCTACATAGCGAGTAATTCACCCCTCCACTTT
J: TRBJ2-5; D: TRBD1; size: NA; V: TRBV11-2; CDR3: CASSRYRGETQYF; DNA: TGTGCCAGCAGCCGCTACAGGGGAGAGACCCAGTACTTC
J: TRBJ1-4; D: NA; size: once; V: TRBV6-6; CDR3: CASSLGAVDEKLFF; DNA: TGTGCCAGCAGTTTGGGGGCAGTGGATGAAAAACTGTTTTTT
J: TRBJ2-3; D: TRBD2; size: once; V: TRBV7-2; CDR3: CASSSSGGRTDTQYF; DNA: TGTGCCAGCAGCTCTAGCGGGGGCCGCACAGATACGCAGTATTTT
J: TRBJ2-1; D: NA; size: NA; V: TRBV19; CDR3: CASSLLFGLYNEQFF; DNA: TGTGCCAGTAGTTTACTATTCGGTTTATACAATGAGCAGTTCTTC
J: TRBJ2-7; D: TRBD1; size: NA; V: TRBV2; CDR3: CASSDRAGTGGSYEQYF; DNA: TGTGCCAGCAGTGATAGGGCCGGGACAGGGGGATCCTACGAGCAGTACTTC
J: TRBJ2-3; D: NA; size: NA; V: TRBV9; CDR3: CASSEKTGPTRDTQYF; DNA: TGTGCCAGCAGCGAGAAGACCGGGCCAACTAGAGATACGCAGTATTTT
J: TRBJ1-5; D: NA; size: NA; V: TRBV28; CDR3: CASSLWPELTNQPQHF; DNA: TGTGCCAGCAGTTTATGGCCTGAACTGACCAATCAGCCCCAGCATTTT
J: TRBJ2-3; D: NA; size: NA; V: TRBV19; CDR3: CASSTRGLGDTQYF; DNA: TGTGCCAGTAGTACCAGGGGTTTGGGAGATACGCAGTATTTT
J: TRBJ2-7; D: NA; size: NA; V: TRBV4-3; CDR3: CASSRDGLSYEQYF; DNA: TGCGCCAGCAGCCGAGACGGCCTATCCTACGAGCAGTACTTC
J: TRBJ2-7; D: NA; size: NA; V: TRBV12-3/TRBV12-4; CDR3: CASSLYGNEQYF; DNA: TGTGCCAGCAGTTTGTATGGGAACGAGCAGTACTTC
J: TRBJ1-5; D: NA; size: NA; V: TRBV30; CDR3: CAWSIGSNQPQHF; DNA: TGTGCCTGGTCGATCGGGAGCAATCAGCCCCAGCATTTT
J: TRBJ1-1; D: TRBD1; size: few; V: TRBV19; CDR3: CASSPRTGGTNTEAFF; DNA: TGTGCCAGTAGTCCCCGGACAGGGGGCACGAACACTGAAGCTTTCTTT
J: TRBJ2-3; D: NA; size: NA; V: TRBV7-8; CDR3: CASSRGGQGADTQYF; DNA: TGTGCCAGCAGCCGCGGGGGGCAGGGGGCGGATACGCAGTATTTT
J: TRBJ2-2; D: TRBD1; size: NA; V: TRBV18; CDR3: CASSPSPDRGTGELFF; DNA: TGTGCCAGCTCACCATCCCCCGACAGGGGCACCGGGGAGCTGTTTTTT
J: TRBJ2-5; D: TRBD2; size: NA; V: TRBV5-1; CDR3: CASSLGSSGPQETQYF; DNA: TGCGCCAGCAGCTTGGGTTCTAGCGGACCACAAGAGACCCAGTACTTC
J: TRBJ2-5; D: TRBD2; size: NA; V: TRBV7-9; CDR3: CASSLAAGGQETQYF; DNA: TGTGCCAGCAGCTTAGCAGCGGGAGGGCAGGAGACCCAGTACTTC
J: TRBJ1-5; D: TRBD1; size: NA; V: TRBV7-2; CDR3: CASSPGGIGNQPQHF; DNA: TGTGCCAGCAGCCCAGGGGGGATAGGCAATCAGCCCCAGCATTTT
J: TRBJ2-1; D: TRBD2; size: NA; V: TRBV7-7; CDR3: CASSQAGSSYNEQFF; DNA: TGTGCTAGCAGCCAAGCGGGGAGTTCCTACAATGAGCAGTTCTTC
J: TRBJ1-2; D: TRBD1; size: NA; V: TRBV4-1; CDR3: CASSADRGLKGYTF; DNA: TGCGCCAGCAGCGCCGACAGGGGGCTAAAGGGCTACACCTTC
J: TRBJ2-6; D: NA; size: once; V: TRBV30; CDR3: CAWGLESGANVLTF; DNA: TGTGCCTGGGGACTGGAGTCCGGGGCCAACGTCCTGACTTTC
J: TRBJ1-2; D: TRBD1; size: NA; V: TRBV6-5; CDR3: CASRLTGTGRYGYTF; DNA: TGTGCCAGCAGGCTTACCGGGACAGGAAGATATGGCTACACCTTC
J: TRBJ1-2; D: NA; size: NA; V: TRBV5-1; CDR3: CASSLAQGTDGYTF; DNA: TGCGCCAGCAGCTTGGCGCAGGGGACGGATGGCTACACCTTC
J: TRBJ2-3; D: NA; size: NA; V: TRBV19; CDR3: CASSQLATDTQYF; DNA: TGTGCCAGTAGCCAGCTAGCGACGGATACGCAGTATTTT
J: TRBJ1-1; D: NA; size: NA; V: TRBV12-3/TRBV12-4; CDR3: CASSFSPVTEAFF; DNA: TGTGCCAGCAGTTTTAGTCCGGTCACTGAAGCTTTCTTT
J: TRBJ1-2; D: TRBD1; size: NA; V: TRBV9; CDR3: CASSVGGTGNNYGYTF; DNA: TGTGCCAGCAGCGTAGGCGGGACAGGTAACAACTATGGCTACACCTTC
J: TRBJ1-5; D: NA; size: NA; V: TRBV3-1/TRBV3-2; CDR3: CASSQAGRGQPQHF; DNA: TGTGCCAGCAGCCAAGCGGGTAGGGGGCAGCCCCAGCATTTT
J: TRBJ2-1; D: TRBD1; size: NA; V: TRBV7-8; CDR3: CASSLVWANDRALYNEQFF; DNA: TGTGCCAGCAGCTTAGTATGGGCCAATGACAGGGCACTTTACAATGAGCAGTTCTTC
J: TRBJ2-1; D: TRBD2; size: NA; V: TRBV18; CDR3: CASSPSTSGKNEQFF; DNA: TGTGCCAGCTCACCCTCGACTAGCGGGAAGAATGAGCAGTTCTTC
J: TRBJ1-2; D: NA; size: NA; V: TRBV6-5; CDR3: CASSYGDGYTF; DNA: TGTGCCAGCAGTTATGGTGATGGCTACACCTTC
J: TRBJ2-5; D: TRBD2; size: NA; V: TRBV24-1; CDR3: CATSDPRGGGETQYF; DNA: TGTGCCACCAGTGATCCCCGCGGGGGAGGGGAGACCCAGTACTTC
J: TRBJ1-1; D: NA; size: few; V: TRBV5-5; CDR3: CASKRGASPNTEAFF; DNA: TGTGCCAGCAAACGGGGGGCATCTCCTAACACTGAAGCTTTCTTT
J: TRBJ1-1; D: NA; size: NA; V: TRBV7-8; CDR3: CASRGGWNTEAFF; DNA: TGTGCCAGCAGGGGGGGCTGGAACACTGAAGCTTTCTTT
J: TRBJ2-7; D: TRBD1; size: NA; V: TRBV16; CDR3: CASSQSGTGANEQYF; DNA: TGTGCCAGCAGCCAATCCGGGACAGGGGCGAACGAGCAGTACTTC
J: TRBJ1-6; D: NA; size: NA; V: TRBV2; CDR3: CASRGGAVNSPLHF; DNA: TGTGCCAGCAGGGGGGGAGCCGTGAATTCACCCCTCCACTTT
J: TRBJ2-7; D: TRBD1; size: NA; V: TRBV7-2; CDR3: CASSLGQGGEQYF; DNA: TGTGCCAGCAGCTTGGGACAGGGAGGGGAGCAGTACTTC
J: TRBJ1-6; D: TRBD1; size: NA; V: TRBV6-4; CDR3: CASSVGTGNSPLHF; DNA: TGTGCCAGCAGTGTCGGGACAGGGAATTCACCCCTCCACTTT
J: TRBJ2-2; D: NA; size: NA; V: TRBV2; CDR3: CASKFTVANTGELFF; DNA: TGTGCCAGCAAGTTTACAGTCGCGAACACCGGGGAGCTGTTTTTT
J: TRBJ2-7; D: TRBD2; size: NA; V: TRBV28; CDR3: CASSPRLAGAKEQYF; DNA: TGTGCCAGCAGTCCACGACTAGCGGGAGCGAAGGAGCAGTACTTC
J: TRBJ2-7; D: TRBD2; size: once; V: TRBV7-2; CDR3: CASSFRTSGFIGYEQYF; DNA: TGTGCCAGCAGCTTTCGGACTAGCGGATTCATCGGCTACGAGCAGTACTTC
J: TRBJ2-7; D: TRBD2; size: NA; V: TRBV27; CDR3: CASSLSSSGYEQYF; DNA: TGTGCCAGCAGTCTCTCGTCTAGCGGCTACGAGCAGTACTTC
J: TRBJ2-2; D: TRBD2; size: NA; V: TRBV3-1/TRBV3-2; CDR3: CASSPETSGGAGRHTGELFF; DNA: TGTGCCAGCAGCCCAGAGACTAGCGGGGGGGCGGGAAGACACACCGGGGAGCTGTTTTTT
J: TRBJ1-1; D: NA; size: NA; V: TRBV12-3/TRBV12-4; CDR3: CASSLMASEAFF; DNA: TGTGCCAGCAGTTTAATGGCGTCTGAAGCTTTCTTT
J: TRBJ1-1; D: NA; size: NA; V: TRBV3-1/TRBV3-2; CDR3: CASSQDTVSPEAFF; DNA: TGTGCCAGCAGCCAAGATACAGTAAGTCCTGAAGCTTTCTTT